The 13 T cell receptor beta chains in this list originate from one sample, sequenced in a study of T cell responses to AZD1222 COVID-19 vaccine (dated by TCRdb to 2020 to 2023). The library was prepared using the immunoSEQ multiplex PCR assay. As stored in TCRdb, this immuneACCESS dataset retains in-frame rearrangements with V and J assigned. A fraction of the clones does not appear; measured against another copy, unresolved V genes explain less than half of the discrepancy, and the remainder lacks a known reason. The sample includes 100,000 to 130,000 clones, with roughly nine tenths observed a single time. The leading ten clones occupy less than 4% of the sample. The time point label on this specimen signifies: baseline before first vaccination. In the paper's terms, the treatment or condition label means: meningococcal conjugate vaccine given as trial control. This sample comprised peripheral blood, obtained on day 0 of MenACWY control vaccination. The origin of the receptors is an adult in good health.

The chain joins TRBV6-2 or TRBV6-3 to TRBJ1-5; 7 bases map to TRBD1. This CDR3 comprises 15 residues. In germline, CDR1 is MNHEY, CDR2 SVGEGT. Losses at the gene ends were 5 bases for V and 10 bases for J; bases not matched to a gene: 14. CDR3 nucleotide sequence: TGTGCCAGCAGTCCCTGGACAGGACCCCTTGGTCCCCAGCATTTT. It encodes CASSPWTGPLGPQHF.

V and J are TRBV27 and TRBJ1-1, with no clear D. Germline V gene lookup returns CDR1 MNHEY and CDR2 SMNVEV (reference sequence). This CDR3 region has 13 residues. Between the trimmed V and J ends, which lost 6 bases and 0 bases, there was a span of 8 bases. CDR3 sequence reads: CASRKKMNTEAFF. Here the CDR3 DNA reads TGTGCCAGCAGAAAAAAGATGAACACTGAAGCTTTCTTT.

This chain joins TRBV6-1 and TRBJ2-7; D is ambiguous. Germline V gene data show CDR1 as MNHNS and CDR2 as SASEGT. Trimming took off 0 bases at V and 2 bases at J, with 8 bases between the two ends. The CDR3 covers 14 residues. CDR3 protein: CASSEAALPYEQYF. In nucleotides, the CDR3 is TGTGCCAGCAGTGAAGCGGCTTTGCCCTACGAGCAGTACTTC.

The rearrangement links TRBV10-1 to TRBJ2-7, with 7 bases aligning to TRBD2. The CDR3 consists of 13 residues. CDR1 and CDR2 (germline): WNHNN, SYGVQD (reference sequence). With 6 bases clipped from V and 4 bases from J, the junction kept 6 bases outside the gene matches. CDR3 nucleotides: TGCGCCAGCAGCTCGGGGGGATTTTACGAGCAGTACTTC. Translated, it gives CASSSGGFYEQYF.

This clone was counted once. The rearrangement joins TRBV4-1 to TRBJ1-2; maybe TRBD1 (6 bases). The length of the CDR3 is 16 residues. The ends were cut back, 4 bases at V and 0 bases at J, with 15 bases in the middle. Germline CDR1 MGHRA, CDR2 YSYEKL. CDR3 residues: CASSRTTGTANYGYTF. DNA for the CDR3: TGCGCCAGCAGCCGCACAACAGGGACGGCTAACTATGGCTACACCTTC.

V and J are TRBV19 and TRBJ2-7, with 10 bases identical to TRBD1. The V gene's germline CDR1 is LNHDA and CDR2 SQIVND (reference sequence). V was pared by 4 bases and J by 7 bases, with 10 bases of the junction left unmatched. The CDR3 has 15 amino acids. The CDR3 reads CASSNPGQGPGEQYF. In DNA, the CDR3 is TGTGCCAGTAGTAACCCGGGACAGGGGCCGGGTGAGCAGTACTTC.

The rearrangement links TRBV29-1 to TRBJ1-2, with a possible D match to TRBD1 (6 bases). The ends were cut back, 6 bases at V and 4 bases at J, with 15 bases in the middle. Germline V gives CDR1 SQVTM, CDR2 ANQGSEA. This CDR3 comprises 13 residues. In nucleotides, the CDR3 is TGCAGCGTGGGGGGGCAGGGAGGCTATGGCTACACCTTC. It is translated as CSVGGQGGYGYTF.

V usage is TRBV7-2 and J usage is TRBJ2-6; TRBD2 is a possible D gene (6 bases). Germline V gene lookup returns CDR1 SGHTA and CDR2 FQGNSA. Trimming pared 5 bases from V and 2 bases from J, leaving 16 bases between. The CDR3 loop spans 17 amino acids. Written as DNA, the CDR3 is TGTGCCAGCAGCCCCCGTTCCGGGGAGGCTGGGGCCAACGTCCTGACTTTC. This translates into CASSPRSGEAGANVLTF. Variable domain in full (rest from reference TRBV7-2 and TRBJ2-6): GAGVSQSPSNKVTEKGKDVELRCDPISGHTALYWYRQSLGQGLEFLIYFQGNSAPDKSGLPSDRFSAERTGGSVSTLTIQRTQQEDSAVYLCASSPRSGEAGANVLTFGAGSRLTVL.

The chain employs TRBV5-4 and TRBJ1-2; TRBD1 agrees at 9 bases. V dropped 4 bases and J dropped 4; count of bases not matched to a gene: 8. The CDR3 spans 15 residues. Germline CDR1 and CDR2: SGHNT and YYREEE (reference sequence). In DNA form, the CDR3 reads TGTGCCAGCAGCGTTACAGGGGGCTTAAGCTATGGCTACACCTTC. This encodes CASSVTGGLSYGYTF.

The chain combines TRBV29-1 with TRBJ2-7; D may be TRBD1 (5 bases). This CDR3 region has 12 residues. In germline, CDR1 is SQVTM, CDR2 ANQGSEA. V was shortened by 7 bases and J by 3 bases, with 13 bases between the two germline ends. DNA for the CDR3: TGCAGCGCGGAAGACAGAGACTACGAGCAGTACTTC. It codes for CSAEDRDYEQYF.

The chain uses TRBV4-1 and TRBJ1-1; tentative D call: TRBD1 (5 bases). CDR3 size: 15 residues. V lost 3 bases to trimming and J lost 1 base, with 12 bases between them. Germline loops: CDR1 MGHRA, CDR2 YSYEKL. For the CDR3, the DNA is TGCGCCAGCAGCCAGGAGGGACTTCCGAACACTGAAGCTTTCTTT. It codes for CASSQEGLPNTEAFF.

This chain connects TRBV5-1 to TRBJ1-1, with D hard to call. The CDR3 contains 13 residues. The V end lost 3 bases, the J end lost 3 bases, and 9 bases lay between the germline ends. CDR1 is SGHRS and CDR2 is YFSETQ in the germline V gene. The CDR3 sequence: CASSSLSDTEAFF. The DNA for the CDR3 is TGCGCCAGCAGCTCCCTCTCAGACACTGAAGCTTTCTTT.

This clone was recorded only once. The V and J genes are TRBV19 and TRBJ1-5; D is perhaps TRBD1 (5 bases). Per the germline V gene, CDR1 is LNHDA and CDR2 is SQIVND (reference sequence). V was shortened by 3 bases and J by 9 bases, with 18 bases between the two germline ends. This CDR3 has 15 residues. CDR3 loop: CASSIGRETSGPQHF. CDR3 nucleotides: TGTGCCAGTAGTATTGGCAGGGAGACGTCAGGGCCCCAGCATTTT.